This T cell receptor (beta chain) comes out of a study of T cell responses to AZD1222 COVID-19 vaccine. Overall study: Second-dose timings of about 4 or about 12 weeks were pooled.

Whole-study results and caveats: Most donors were white British, females outnumbered males, and clonal diversity was possibly underestimated. With two AZD1222 doses given, Spike-specific TCR breadth and depth both rose.

About this clone itself: Its antigen is currently unknown.

Profiled with immunoSEQ multiplex PCR; TCRdb holds only in-frame clones, not every one. The repertoire holds around 81,000 clones, 80% to 85% seen once, with roughly 3.1% in the top ten. The CDR3 covers 16 residues. CDR1 and CDR2 from the germline V gene are SGHTA and FQGNSA. J lost 1 base, V lost 2 bases, and 6 bases had no gene match. The V and J genes are TRBV7-2 and TRBJ2-5; 8 bases match TRBD2. The TCR was taken from an adult in good health. This sample comprised peripheral blood, obtained on day 0 of AZD1222 vaccination. The CDR3 region has the DNA TGTGCCAGCAGCTTACCCCGGACTAGCACCCAAGAGACCCAGTACTTC. Encoded protein: CASSLPRTSTQETQYF.